This is a list of T cell receptor beta chains from one sample in a study of blood T cell repertoires in COVID-19. Assay: immunoSEQ multiplex PCR; the TCRdb copy retains only in-frame clones and omits some. Of more than 200,000 clones detected, about nine tenths appear once; the ten largest clones hold roughly 7.1%. What was sequenced was PBMCs or T cells enriched from blood (not recorded which). These receptor sequences come from a man aged 30 to 45 in a cohort exposed to, infected with or recovered from COVID-19 (not recorded which). The conserved cysteine and the conserved F or W are not part of the CDR3 here. Fields, in order: V gene, J gene, D gene, CDR3 protein. D genes are given only for firm matches.

v_call: TRBV7-9
j_call: TRBJ1-2
d_call: TRBD1
cdr3_aa: ASSPRDRVSRLDYGYT

v_call: TRBV7-8
j_call: TRBJ1-5
d_call: TRBD1
cdr3_aa: ASSPTGGGQPQH

v_call: TRBV5-1
j_call: TRBJ1-1
d_call: NA
cdr3_aa: ASSSGGRLNTEAF

v_call: TRBV28
j_call: TRBJ2-7
d_call: TRBD2
cdr3_aa: ASSFPKRIAGGYEQY

v_call: TRBV3-1/TRBV3-2
j_call: TRBJ2-2
d_call: TRBD2
cdr3_aa: ASSQEGSSGPPNTGELF

v_call: TRBV5-6
j_call: TRBJ1-5
d_call: TRBD1
cdr3_aa: ASSSRWVAGGQPQH

v_call: TRBV28
j_call: TRBJ1-6
d_call: NA
cdr3_aa: ASRPPAQLNSPLH

v_call: TRBV27
j_call: TRBJ1-5
d_call: TRBD1
cdr3_aa: ASSYSRQGLNQPQH

v_call: TRBV19
j_call: TRBJ1-5
d_call: NA
cdr3_aa: ASSIPGGHQPQH

v_call: TRBV28
j_call: TRBJ1-1
d_call: TRBD1
cdr3_aa: ASSSTRAGGEGGLGGTEAF

v_call: TRBV7-2
j_call: TRBJ1-2
d_call: TRBD1
cdr3_aa: ASSPGDRGLGYT

v_call: TRBV7-3
j_call: TRBJ1-3
d_call: NA
cdr3_aa: ASSAAGGSGGNTIY

v_call: TRBV4-1
j_call: TRBJ1-2
d_call: NA
cdr3_aa: ASSSRNGYT

v_call: TRBV7-2
j_call: TRBJ1-5
d_call: NA
cdr3_aa: ASSLRDLGNQPQH

v_call: TRBV4-3
j_call: TRBJ2-7
d_call: NA
cdr3_aa: ASSASVGGTYEQY

v_call: TRBV7-3
j_call: TRBJ2-7
d_call: TRBD2
cdr3_aa: ASSLAGGPSYEQY

v_call: TRBV28
j_call: TRBJ1-1
d_call: TRBD1
cdr3_aa: ASSRGRAGTEAF

v_call: TRBV18
j_call: TRBJ1-4
d_call: NA
cdr3_aa: ASSPARGRDEKLF

v_call: TRBV28
j_call: TRBJ1-6
d_call: TRBD1
cdr3_aa: ASKGGDRTAPLH

v_call: TRBV27
j_call: TRBJ2-3
d_call: NA
cdr3_aa: AVLGVDTQY

v_call: TRBV4-2
j_call: TRBJ2-2
d_call: NA
cdr3_aa: ASSQDTTPERGGELF

v_call: TRBV7-9
j_call: TRBJ2-1
d_call: NA
cdr3_aa: ASSLPRPYNEQF

v_call: TRBV27
j_call: TRBJ1-2
d_call: TRBD1
cdr3_aa: ASSRLDRAGLYGYT